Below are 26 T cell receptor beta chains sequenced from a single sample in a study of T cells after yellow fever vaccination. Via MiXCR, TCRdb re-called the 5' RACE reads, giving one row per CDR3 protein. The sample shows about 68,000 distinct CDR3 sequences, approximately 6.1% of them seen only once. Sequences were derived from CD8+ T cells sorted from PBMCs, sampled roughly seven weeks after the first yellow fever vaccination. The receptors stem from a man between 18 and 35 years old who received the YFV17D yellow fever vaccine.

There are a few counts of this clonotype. The CDR3 region is CASSLEGPRPQHF. DNA of the CDR3: TGTGCCAGCAGCTTAGAGGGGCCGCGGCCCCAGCATTTT. The chain combines TRBV7-2 with TRBJ1-5, with TRBD1 as a possible D gene (5 bases). Trimming removed 1 base at V and 9 bases at J, with 10 bases between. The CDR3 extends over 13 amino acids. Germline V gene lookup returns CDR1 SGHTA and CDR2 FQGNSA.

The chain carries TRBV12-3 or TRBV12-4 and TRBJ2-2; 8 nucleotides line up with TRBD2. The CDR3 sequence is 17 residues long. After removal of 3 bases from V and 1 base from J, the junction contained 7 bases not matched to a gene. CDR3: CASSLYPSGGNTGELFF. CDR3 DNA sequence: TGTGCCAGCAGTTTGTATCCGAGCGGGGGGAACACCGGGGAGCTGTTTTTT.

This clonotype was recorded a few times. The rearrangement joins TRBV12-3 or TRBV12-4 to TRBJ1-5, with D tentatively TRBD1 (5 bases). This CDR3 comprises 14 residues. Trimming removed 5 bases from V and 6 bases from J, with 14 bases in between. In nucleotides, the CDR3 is TGTGCCAGCAGTGAAGGGGTCTCCGGTCAGCCCCAGCATTTT. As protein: CASSEGVSGQPQHF.

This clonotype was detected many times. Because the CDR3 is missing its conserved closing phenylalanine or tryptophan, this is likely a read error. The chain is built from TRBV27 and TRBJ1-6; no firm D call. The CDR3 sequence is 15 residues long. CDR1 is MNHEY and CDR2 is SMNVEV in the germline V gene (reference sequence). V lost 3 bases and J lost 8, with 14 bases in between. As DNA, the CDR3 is TGTGCCAGCAGTTTGCTCGGGGTGAACTATTCACCCCTCCACTCT. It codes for CASSLLGVNYSPLHS.

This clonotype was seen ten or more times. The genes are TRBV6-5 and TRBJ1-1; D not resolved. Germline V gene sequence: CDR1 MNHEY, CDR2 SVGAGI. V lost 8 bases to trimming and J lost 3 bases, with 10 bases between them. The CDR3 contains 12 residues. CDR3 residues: CASEGYDTEAFF. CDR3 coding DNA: TGTGCCAGCGAGGGTTACGACACTGAAGCTTTCTTT.

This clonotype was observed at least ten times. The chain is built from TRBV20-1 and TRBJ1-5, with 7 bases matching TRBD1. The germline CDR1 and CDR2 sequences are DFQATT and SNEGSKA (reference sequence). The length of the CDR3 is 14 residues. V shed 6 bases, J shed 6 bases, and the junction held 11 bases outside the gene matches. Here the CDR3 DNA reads TGCAGTGCCACCTCAGGGGGAGAGAGTCAGCCCCAGCATTTT. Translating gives CSATSGGESQPQHF.

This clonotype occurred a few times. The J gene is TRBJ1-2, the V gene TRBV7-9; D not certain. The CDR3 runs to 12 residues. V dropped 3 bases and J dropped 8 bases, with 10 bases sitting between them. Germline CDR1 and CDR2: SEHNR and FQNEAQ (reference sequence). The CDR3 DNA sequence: TGTGCCAGCAGCTTTGGAACTCAGGGCTACACCTTC. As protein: CASSFGTQGYTF.

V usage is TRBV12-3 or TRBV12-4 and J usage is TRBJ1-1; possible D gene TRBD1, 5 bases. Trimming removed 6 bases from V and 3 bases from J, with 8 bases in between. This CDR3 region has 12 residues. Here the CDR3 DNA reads TGTGCCAGCAGAGCGGGGGACACTGAAGCTTTCTTT. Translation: CASRAGDTEAFF.

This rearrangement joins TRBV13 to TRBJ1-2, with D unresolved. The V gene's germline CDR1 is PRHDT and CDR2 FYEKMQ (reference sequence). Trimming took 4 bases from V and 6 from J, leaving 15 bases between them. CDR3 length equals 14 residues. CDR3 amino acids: CASSSSYAGDGYTF. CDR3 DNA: TGTGCCAGCAGCTCAAGCTATGCAGGCGATGGCTACACCTTC.

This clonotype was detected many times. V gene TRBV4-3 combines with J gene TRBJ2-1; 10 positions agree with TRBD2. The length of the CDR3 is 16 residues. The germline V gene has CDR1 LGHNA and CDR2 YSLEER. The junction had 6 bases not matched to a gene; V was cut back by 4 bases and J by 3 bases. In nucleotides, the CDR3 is TGCGCCAGCAGCCCGACCTTAGCGGGGGGCTACAATGAGCAGTTCTTC. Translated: CASSPTLAGGYNEQFF.

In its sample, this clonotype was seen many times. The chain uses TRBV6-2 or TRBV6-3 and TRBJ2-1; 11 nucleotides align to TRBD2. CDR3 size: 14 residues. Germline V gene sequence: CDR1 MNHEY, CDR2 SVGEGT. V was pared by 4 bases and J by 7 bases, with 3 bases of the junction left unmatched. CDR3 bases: TGTGCCAGCAGTTTAGCGGGGGGGCCTAATGAGCAGTTCTTC. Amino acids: CASSLAGGPNEQFF.

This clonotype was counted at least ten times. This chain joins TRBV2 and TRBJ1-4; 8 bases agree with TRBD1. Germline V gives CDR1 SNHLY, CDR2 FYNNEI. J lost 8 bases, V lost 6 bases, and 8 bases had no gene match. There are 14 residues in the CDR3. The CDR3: CASRPGTGGEKLFF. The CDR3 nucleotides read TGTGCCAGCAGGCCCGGGACAGGTGGCGAAAAACTGTTTTTT.

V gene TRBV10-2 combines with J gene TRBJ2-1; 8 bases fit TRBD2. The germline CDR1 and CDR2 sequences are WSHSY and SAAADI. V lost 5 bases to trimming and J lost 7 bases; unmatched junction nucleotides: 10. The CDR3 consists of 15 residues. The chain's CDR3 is CASSLAGGPLNEQFF. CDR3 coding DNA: TGCGCCAGCAGTCTGGCGGGGGGTCCCCTTAATGAGCAGTTCTTC.

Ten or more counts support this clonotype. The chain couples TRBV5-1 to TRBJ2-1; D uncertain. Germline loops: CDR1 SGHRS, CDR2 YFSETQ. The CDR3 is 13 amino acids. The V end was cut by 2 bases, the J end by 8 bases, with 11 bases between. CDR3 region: CASSFRQPHEQFF. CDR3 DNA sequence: TGCGCCAGCAGCTTTCGGCAGCCCCATGAGCAGTTCTTC.

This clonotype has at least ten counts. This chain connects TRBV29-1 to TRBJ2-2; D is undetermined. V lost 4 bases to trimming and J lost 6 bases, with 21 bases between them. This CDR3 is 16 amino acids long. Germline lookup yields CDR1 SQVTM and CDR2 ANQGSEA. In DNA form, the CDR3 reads TGCAGCGTTGCGCCCAGCCGGGCCAGAACTTCCGGGGAGCTGTTTTTT. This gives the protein CSVAPSRARTSGELFF.

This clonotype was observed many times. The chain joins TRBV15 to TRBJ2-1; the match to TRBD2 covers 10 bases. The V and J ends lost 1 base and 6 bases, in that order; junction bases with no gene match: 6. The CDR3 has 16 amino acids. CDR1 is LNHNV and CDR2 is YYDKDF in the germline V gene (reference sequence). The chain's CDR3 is CATSRGDTSGANEQFF. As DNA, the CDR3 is TGTGCCACCAGCAGAGGGGACACTAGCGGGGCCAATGAGCAGTTCTTC.

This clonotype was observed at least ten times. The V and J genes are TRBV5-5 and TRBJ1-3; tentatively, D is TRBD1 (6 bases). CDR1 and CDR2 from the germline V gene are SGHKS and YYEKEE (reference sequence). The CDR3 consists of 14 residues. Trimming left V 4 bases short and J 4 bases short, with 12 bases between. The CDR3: CASSPTGTGNTIYF. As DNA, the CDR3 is TGTGCCAGCAGCCCGACAGGAACGGGAAACACCATATATTTT. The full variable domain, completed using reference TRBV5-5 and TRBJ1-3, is DAGVTQSPTHLIKTRGQQVTLRCSPISGHKSVSWYQQVLGQGPQFIFQYYEKEERGRGNFPDRFSARQFPNYSSELNVNALLLGDSALYLCASSPTGTGNTIYFGEGSWLTVV.

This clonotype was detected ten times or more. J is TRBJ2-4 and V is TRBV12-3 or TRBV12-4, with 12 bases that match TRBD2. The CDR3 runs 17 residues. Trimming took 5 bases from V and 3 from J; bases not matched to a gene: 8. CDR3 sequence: CASSTLAGGLGKNIQYF. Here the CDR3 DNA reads TGTGCCAGCAGTACGCTAGCGGGGGGGCTTGGCAAAAACATTCAGTACTTC.

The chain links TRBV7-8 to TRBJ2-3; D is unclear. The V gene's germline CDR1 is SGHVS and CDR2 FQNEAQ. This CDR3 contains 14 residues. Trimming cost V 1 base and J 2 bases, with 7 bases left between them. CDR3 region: CASSLGGFTDTQYF. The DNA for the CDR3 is TGTGCCAGCAGCTTAGGTGGATTCACAGATACGCAGTATTTT.

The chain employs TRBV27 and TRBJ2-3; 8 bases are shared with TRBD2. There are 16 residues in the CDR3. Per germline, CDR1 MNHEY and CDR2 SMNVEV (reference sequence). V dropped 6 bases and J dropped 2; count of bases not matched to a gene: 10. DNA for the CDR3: TGTGCCAGCAGCCCATTAGCGGGGCAACTCACAGATACGCAGTATTTT. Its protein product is CASSPLAGQLTDTQYF.

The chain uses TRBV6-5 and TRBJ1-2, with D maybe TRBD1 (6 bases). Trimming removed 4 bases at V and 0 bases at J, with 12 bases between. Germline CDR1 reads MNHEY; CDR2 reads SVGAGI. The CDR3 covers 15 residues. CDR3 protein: CASSSLRQANYGYTF. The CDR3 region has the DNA TGTGCCAGCAGTTCTCTCAGACAGGCTAACTATGGCTACACCTTC.

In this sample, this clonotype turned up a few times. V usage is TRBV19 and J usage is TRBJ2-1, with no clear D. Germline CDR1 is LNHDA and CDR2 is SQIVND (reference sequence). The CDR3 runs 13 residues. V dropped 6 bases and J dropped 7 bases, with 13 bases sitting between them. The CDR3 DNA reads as TGTGCCAGTAGATCGCAGGCATGGAATGAGCAGTTCTTC. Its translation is CASRSQAWNEQFF.

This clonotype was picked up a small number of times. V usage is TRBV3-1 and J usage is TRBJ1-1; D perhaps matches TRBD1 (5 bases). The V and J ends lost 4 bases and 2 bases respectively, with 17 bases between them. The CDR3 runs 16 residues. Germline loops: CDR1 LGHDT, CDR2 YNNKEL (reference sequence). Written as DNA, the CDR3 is TGTGCCAGCAGCCTCTGTGGGGGGGGTCCAAACACTGAAGCTTTCTTT. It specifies CASSLCGGGPNTEAFF.

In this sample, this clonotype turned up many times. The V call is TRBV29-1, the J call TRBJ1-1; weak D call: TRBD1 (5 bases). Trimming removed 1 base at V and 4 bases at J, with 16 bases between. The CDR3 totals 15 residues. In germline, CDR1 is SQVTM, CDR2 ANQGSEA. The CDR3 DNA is TGCAGCGTTGAAGGGTGGGGGGACGTGGGCACTGAAGCTTTCTTT. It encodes CSVEGWGDVGTEAFF. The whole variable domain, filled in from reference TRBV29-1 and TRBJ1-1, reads SAVISQKPSRDICQRGTSLTIQCQVDSQVTMMFWYRQQPGQSLTLIATANQGSEATYESGFVIDKFPISRPNLTFSTLTVSNMSPEDSSIYLCSVEGWGDVGTEAFFGQGTRLTVV.

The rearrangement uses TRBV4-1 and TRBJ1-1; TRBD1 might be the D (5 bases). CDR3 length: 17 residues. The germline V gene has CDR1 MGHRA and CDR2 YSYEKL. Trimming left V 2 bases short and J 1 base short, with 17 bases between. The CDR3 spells CASSQKPGPSPNTEAFF. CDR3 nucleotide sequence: TGCGCCAGCAGCCAAAAGCCGGGACCCAGCCCGAACACTGAAGCTTTCTTT.

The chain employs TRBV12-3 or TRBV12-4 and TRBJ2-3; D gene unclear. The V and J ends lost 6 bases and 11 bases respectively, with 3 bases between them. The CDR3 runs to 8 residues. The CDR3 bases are TGTGCCAGCAGCAAGCAGTATTTT. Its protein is CASSKQYF.